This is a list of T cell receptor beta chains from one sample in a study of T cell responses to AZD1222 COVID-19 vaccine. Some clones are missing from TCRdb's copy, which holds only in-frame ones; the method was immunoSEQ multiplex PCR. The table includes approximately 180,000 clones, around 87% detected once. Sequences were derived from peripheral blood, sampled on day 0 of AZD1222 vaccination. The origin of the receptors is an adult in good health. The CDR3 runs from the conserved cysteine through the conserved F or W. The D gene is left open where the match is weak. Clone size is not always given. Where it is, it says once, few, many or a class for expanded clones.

TGTGCCAGCAGCTCGGGACAGCGGAACACCGGGGAGCTGTTTTTT	CASSSGQRNTGELFF	NA	TRBV7-9	TRBJ2-2	TRBD1
TGCGCCAGCAGCTTACAGGGTCAGTGGTCACCCCTCCACTTT	CASSLQGQWSPLHF	NA	TRBV4-1	TRBJ1-6	NA
TGTGCCAGCAGTTTATCGGGCGGAGGGAGGAGCAATCAGCCCCAGCATTTT	CASSLSGGGRSNQPQHF	few	TRBV27	TRBJ1-5	NA
TGTGCCAGCACCCTCCCTAACGACTGTTCCTACGAGCAGTACTTC	CASTLPNDCSYEQYF	NA	TRBV21-1	TRBJ2-7	NA
TGTGCCTGGAGCGAACAGGGGGAGACCCAGTACTTC	CAWSEQGETQYF	NA	TRBV30	TRBJ2-5	TRBD1
TGTGCCAGCAGTGAAGAGGGGCGACGTAATCAGCCCCAGCATTTT	CASSEEGRRNQPQHF	NA	TRBV6-4	TRBJ1-5	NA
TGTGCCAGCAGTCAGACTCTAACCAATGAGCAGTTCTTC	CASSQTLTNEQFF	NA	TRBV6-4	TRBJ2-1	NA
TGTGCCAGCAGCTTGCCGTTGGGGGTTCGGATAACTGAAGCTTTCTTT	CASSLPLGVRITEAFF	NA	TRBV5-6	TRBJ1-1	NA
TGTGCCAGCAGCTCCGACAGAAATCAGCCCCAGCATTTT	CASSSDRNQPQHF	NA	TRBV11-2	TRBJ1-5	NA
TGTGCCAGCAGTCTCGGGGGGCCGGGAAACACCATATATTTT	CASSLGGPGNTIYF	NA	TRBV6-5	TRBJ1-3	NA
TGTGCCAGCAGATACGGACAGGCATCCCCTGAAGCTTTCTTT	CASRYGQASPEAFF	NA	TRBV5-4	TRBJ1-1	TRBD1
TGTGCCAGCAGTCCCCGTTGGCAGCAAGTCTACGAGCAGTACTTC	CASSPRWQQVYEQYF	NA	TRBV27	TRBJ2-7	NA
TGTGCCAGTAGGCCGAACAGGATTAGCAATCAGCCCCAGCATTTT	CASRPNRISNQPQHF	NA	TRBV19	TRBJ1-5	NA
TGTGCCAGCCTAGACAGACTCCTTAACTACGAGCAGTACTTC	CASLDRLLNYEQYF	NA	TRBV6-5	TRBJ2-7	NA
TGCAGCGTTGACCCTATAGCTAGCACAGATACGCAGTATTTT	CSVDPIASTDTQYF	NA	TRBV29-1	TRBJ2-3	NA
TGTGCCAGCAGCTTAGTGGTATCAGAGACCCAGTACTTC	CASSLVVSETQYF	NA	TRBV7-9	TRBJ2-5	NA